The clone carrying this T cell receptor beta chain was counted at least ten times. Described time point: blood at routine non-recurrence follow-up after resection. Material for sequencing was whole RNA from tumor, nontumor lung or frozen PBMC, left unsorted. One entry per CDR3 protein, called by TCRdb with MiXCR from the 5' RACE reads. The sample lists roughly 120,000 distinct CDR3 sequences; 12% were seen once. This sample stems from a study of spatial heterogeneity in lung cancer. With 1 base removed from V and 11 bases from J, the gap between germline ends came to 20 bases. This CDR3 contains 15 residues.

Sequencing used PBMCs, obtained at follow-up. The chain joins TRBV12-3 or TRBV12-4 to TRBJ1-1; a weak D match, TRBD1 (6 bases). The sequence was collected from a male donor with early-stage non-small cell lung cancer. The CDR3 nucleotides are TGTGCCAGCAGTTTAGTAGCAGGGGCGTTGGATAATGCTTTCTTT. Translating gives CASSLVAGALDNAFF.